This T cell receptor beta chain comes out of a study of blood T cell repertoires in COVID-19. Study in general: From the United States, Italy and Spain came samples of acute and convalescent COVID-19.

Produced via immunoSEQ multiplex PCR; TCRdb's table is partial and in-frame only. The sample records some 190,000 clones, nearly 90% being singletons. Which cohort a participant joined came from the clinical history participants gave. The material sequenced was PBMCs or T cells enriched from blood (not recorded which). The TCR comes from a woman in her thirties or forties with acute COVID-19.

Written as DNA, the CDR3 is TGTGCCAGCAGCGTAGATCCAGGGGCCTACGAGCAGTACTTC. Its protein is CASSVDPGAYEQYF. The J gene is TRBJ2-7, the V gene TRBV9, with TRBD1 as a possible D gene (6 bases). V dropped 0 bases and J dropped 2 bases, with 9 bases sitting between them. This CDR3 contains 14 residues. Germline-derived CDR1 and CDR2 are SGDLS and YYNGEE.